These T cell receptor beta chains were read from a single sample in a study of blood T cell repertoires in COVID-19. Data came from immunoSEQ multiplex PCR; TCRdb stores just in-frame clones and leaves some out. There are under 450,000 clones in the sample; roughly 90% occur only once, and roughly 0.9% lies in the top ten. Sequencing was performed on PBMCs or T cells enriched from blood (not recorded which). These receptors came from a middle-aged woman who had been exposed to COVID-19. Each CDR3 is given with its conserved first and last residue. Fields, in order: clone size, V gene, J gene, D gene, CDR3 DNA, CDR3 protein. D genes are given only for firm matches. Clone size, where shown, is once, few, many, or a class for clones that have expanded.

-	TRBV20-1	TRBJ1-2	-	TGCAGTGCTAGTTTACAGAGATCTAACTATGGCTACACCTTC	CSASLQRSNYGYTF
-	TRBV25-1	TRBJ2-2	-	TGTGCCAGCAGACCCTCCTGGGCAGAGAGCACCGGGGAGCTGTTTTTT	CASRPSWAESTGELFF
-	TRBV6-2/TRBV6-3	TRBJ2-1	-	TGTGCCAGCAGTTACGGTAGCGCAAAGTTCTTC	CASSYGSAKFF
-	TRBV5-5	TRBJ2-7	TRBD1	TGTGCCAGCAGCTTGGGGGCAGGGGGCCCCTACGAGCAGTACTTC	CASSLGAGGPYEQYF
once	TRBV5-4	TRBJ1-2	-	TGTGCCAGCAGCCCGTGGGACACCAACTATGGCTACACCTTC	CASSPWDTNYGYTF
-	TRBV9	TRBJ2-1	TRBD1	TGTGCCAGCAGCGGGACAGGTTCGGATGAGCAGTTCTTC	CASSGTGSDEQFF
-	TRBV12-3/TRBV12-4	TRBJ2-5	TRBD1	TGTGCCAGCAGCCGACAGGGCAGGGAGACCCAGTACTTC	CASSRQGRETQYF
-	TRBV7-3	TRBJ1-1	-	TGTGCCAGCAGCTTTAGGCTCCGCGGCTACACTGAAGCTTTCTTT	CASSFRLRGYTEAFF
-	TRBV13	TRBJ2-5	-	TGTGCCAGCAGCTTAAGACAGGAGGAGACCCAGTACTTC	CASSLRQEETQYF
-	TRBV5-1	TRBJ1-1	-	TGCGCCAGCAGCCGTACAACAGTAACCACTGAAGCTTTCTTT	CASSRTTVTTEAFF
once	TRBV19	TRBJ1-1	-	TGTGCCAGTACCCCGGGTCGTCGTCCGCATGGAGCTTTCTTT	CASTPGRRPHGAFF
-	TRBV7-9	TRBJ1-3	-	TGTGCCACCCTTCAAACCCCAGGTGGAAACACCATATATTTT	CATLQTPGGNTIYF
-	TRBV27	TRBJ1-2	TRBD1	TGTGCCAGCAGTTCGGGACAGGGTTACGGCTACACCTTC	CASSSGQGYGYTF
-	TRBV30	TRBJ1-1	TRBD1	TGTGCCTGGAGTGGACAGGGGGACACTGAAGCTTTCTTT	CAWSGQGDTEAFF
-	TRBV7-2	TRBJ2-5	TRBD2	TGTGCCAGCAGCTCCCGACTAGCCAGGAGCCAAGAGACCCAGTACTTC	CASSSRLARSQETQYF
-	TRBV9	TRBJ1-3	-	TGTGCCAGCAGCGCCGTCTCCGGAAACACCATATATTTT	CASSAVSGNTIYF
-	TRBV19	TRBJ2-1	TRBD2	TGTGCCAGTAGTCGACTAGCGGGAGGGCCCTCGGATGAGCAGTTCTTC	CASSRLAGGPSDEQFF
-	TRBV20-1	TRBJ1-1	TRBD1	TGCAGTGCTAGTAAAACAGGGGGCCAGGGGGCTTTCTTT	CSASKTGGQGAFF
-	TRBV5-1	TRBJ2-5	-	TGCGCCAGCAGCTACAGCTCGGGGCAAGAGACCCAGTACTTC	CASSYSSGQETQYF
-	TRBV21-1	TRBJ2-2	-	TGTGCCAGCAGCAAAGATCTAACCGTGAAGGGAACTAGCGAGAACACCGGGGAGCTGTTTTTT	CASSKDLTVKGTSENTGELFF
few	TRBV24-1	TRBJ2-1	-	TGTGCCACCAGTGACTATGGACAGTACAATGAGCAGTTCTTC	CATSDYGQYNEQFF
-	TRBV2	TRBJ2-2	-	TGTGCCAGCAGTTTCTCCGGGGGACCGAACACCGGGGAGCTGTTTTTT	CASSFSGGPNTGELFF
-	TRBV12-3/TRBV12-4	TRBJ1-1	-	TGTGCCAGCAGTTTCCTAGCTGAAGCTTTCTTT	CASSFLAEAFF
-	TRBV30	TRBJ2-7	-	TGTGCCTGGAAGGGACTTTACGAGCAGTACTTC	CAWKGLYEQYF
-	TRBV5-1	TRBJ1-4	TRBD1	TGCGCCAGCAGCTTGGGCGACCGGGACAGTGAAAAACTGTTTTTT	CASSLGDRDSEKLFF
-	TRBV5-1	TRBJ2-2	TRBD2	TGCGCCAGCAGCCCCCGGGCCTTGACTAGCGGGAGCGATGGCGGGGAGCTGTTTTTT	CASSPRALTSGSDGGELFF
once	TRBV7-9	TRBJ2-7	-	TGTGCCAGCAGCCAAAGGGGGGAGGGCCCCTACGAGCAGTACTTC	CASSQRGEGPYEQYF
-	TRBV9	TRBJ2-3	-	TGTGCCAGCAGCGCCCGTGGAGGGAGCACAGATACGCAGTATTTT	CASSARGGSTDTQYF
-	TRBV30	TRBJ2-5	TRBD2	TGTGCCTGGAGTTTGACCTCCTTCGCTAGCGGGAGGCACGAGACCCAGTACTTC	CAWSLTSFASGRHETQYF
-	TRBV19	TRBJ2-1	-	TGTGCCAGTAGTATAGACCCTGGCCCTTCGGAGCAGTTCTTC	CASSIDPGPSEQFF
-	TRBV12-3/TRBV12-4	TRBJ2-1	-	TGTGCCAGCAGACTGGACAGAACCAATGAGCAGTTCTTC	CASRLDRTNEQFF
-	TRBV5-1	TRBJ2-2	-	TGCGCCAGCAGCCCCATGACTAGTCGGACCGGGGAGCTGTTTTTT	CASSPMTSRTGELFF
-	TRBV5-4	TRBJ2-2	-	TGTGCCAGCAGCTTGGACAGGAACACCGGGGAGCTGTTTTTT	CASSLDRNTGELFF
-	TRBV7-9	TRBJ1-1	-	TGTGCCAGCAGCTTAGGCCCAAGCTACACTGAAGCTTTCTTT	CASSLGPSYTEAFF
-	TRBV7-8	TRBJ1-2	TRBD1	TGTGCCAGCAGCCTTGGTCCCGGACAGGGTATTGGCTACACCTTC	CASSLGPGQGIGYTF
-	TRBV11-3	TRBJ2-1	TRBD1	TGTGCCAGCAGCAACCGGGACAGGGCTAAGAATGAGCAGTTCTTC	CASSNRDRAKNEQFF
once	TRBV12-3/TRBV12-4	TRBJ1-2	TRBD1	TGTGCCAGCAGTGCCCCGGGACAGGGAGGCAACACCTTC	CASSAPGQGGNTF
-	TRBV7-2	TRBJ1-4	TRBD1	TGTGCCAGCAGCACCGGGACAGGGAGTGAAAAACTGTTTTTT	CASSTGTGSEKLFF
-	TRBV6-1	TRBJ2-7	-	TGTGCCAGCAGTGAAGGACTAGAGTTCGAGCAGTACTTC	CASSEGLEFEQYF
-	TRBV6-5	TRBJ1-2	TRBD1	TGTGCCAGCAGCGTACAGGGGCCCAAGGACTATGGCTACACCTTC	CASSVQGPKDYGYTF
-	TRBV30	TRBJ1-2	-	TGTGCCTGGAGTGTAAGCTACTCCGGGGGCTACACCTTC	CAWSVSYSGGYTF
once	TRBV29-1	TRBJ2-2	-	TGCAGCGTTGATGTGGGGGGAATGGTTACCGGGGAGCTGTTTTTT	CSVDVGGMVTGELFF
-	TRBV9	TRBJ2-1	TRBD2	TGTGCCAGCAGCGTAGGGCTAGCGGGGGGGCCTAGGGACAATGAGCAGTTCTTC	CASSVGLAGGPRDNEQFF